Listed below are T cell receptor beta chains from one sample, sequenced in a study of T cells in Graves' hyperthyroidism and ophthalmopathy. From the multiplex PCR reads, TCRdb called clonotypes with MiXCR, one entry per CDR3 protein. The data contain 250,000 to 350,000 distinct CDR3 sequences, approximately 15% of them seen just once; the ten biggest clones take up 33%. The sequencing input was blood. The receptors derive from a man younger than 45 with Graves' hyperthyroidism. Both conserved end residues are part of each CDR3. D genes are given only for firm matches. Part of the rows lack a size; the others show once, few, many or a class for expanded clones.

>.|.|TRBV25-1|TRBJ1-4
TGTGCCAGCATGGACAGACTTAATGAAAAACTGTTTTTT
CASMDRLNEKLFF
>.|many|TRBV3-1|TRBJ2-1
TGTGCCAGCAGCCAAGACGCGGGCCCGCACAATGAGCAGTTCTTC
CASSQDAGPHNEQFF
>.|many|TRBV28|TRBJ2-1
TGTGCCAGCAGTTTGCCTAGCTCCGGCTACAATGAGCAGTTCTTC
CASSLPSSGYNEQFF
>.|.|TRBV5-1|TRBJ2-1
TGCGCCAGCAGCTTCCCAGCGGGCGTCAATGAGCAGTTCTTC
CASSFPAGVNEQFF
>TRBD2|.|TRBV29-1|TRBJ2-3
TGCAGCGTCCGGGTGGGGGGGGTTACAGATACGCAGTATTTT
CSVRVGGVTDTQYF
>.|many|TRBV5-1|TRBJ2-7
TGCGCCAGCAGCTTGGCTCAGGGACCTATTAACGAGCAGTACTTC
CASSLAQGPINEQYF
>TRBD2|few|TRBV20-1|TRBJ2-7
TGCAGTGCTGTAGGACTAGCGAGCTCCTACGAGCAGTACTTC
CSAVGLASSYEQYF
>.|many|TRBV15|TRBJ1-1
TGTGCCACCAGCAGAGATCGAGGGGCCGTTGAAGCTTTCTTT
CATSRDRGAVEAFF
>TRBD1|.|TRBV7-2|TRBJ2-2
TGTGCCAGCAGCTCCCCCGGGACAGGGGGCAGTAACACCGGGGAGCTGTTTTTT
CASSSPGTGGSNTGELFF
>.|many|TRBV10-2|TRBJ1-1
TGCGCCAGCAGTGACCCAGAAATGAACACTGAAGCTTTCTTT
CASSDPEMNTEAFF
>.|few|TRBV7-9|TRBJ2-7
TGTGCCAGCACACAGGGTTGGGCCTCCTACGAGCAGTACTTC
CASTQGWASYEQYF
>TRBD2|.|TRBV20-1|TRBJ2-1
TGCAGTGCCCCCGACGGGGGGTCAGCCTACAATGAGCAGTTCTTC
CSAPDGGSAYNEQFF
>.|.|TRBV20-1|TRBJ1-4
TGCAGTGCTTTTCAGCCTCGAATAGGAAAACTGTTTTTT
CSAFQPRIGKLFF
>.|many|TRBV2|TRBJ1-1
TGTGCCAGCAGTAAAGAGGGTGCGAGAGTGTCTGAAGCTTTCTTT
CASSKEGARVSEAFF
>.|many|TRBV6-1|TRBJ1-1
TGTGCCAGCAGTTATACGTCAGACACTGAAGCTTTCTTT
CASSYTSDTEAFF
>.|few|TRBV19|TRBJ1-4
TGTGCCAGTATCTCGGGAAGGCCTAATGAAAAACTGTTTTTT
CASISGRPNEKLFF
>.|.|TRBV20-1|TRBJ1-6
TGCAGTGCTAGAGCCGAGTGGGGCTCAGAATCCTATAATTCACCCCTCCACTTT
CSARAEWGSESYNSPLHF
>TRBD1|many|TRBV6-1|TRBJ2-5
TGTGCCAGCAGTTCCGGGGACAGGGCGACCCAGTACTTC
CASSSGDRATQYF
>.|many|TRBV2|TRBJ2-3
TGTGCCAGCACCCCTGAGACAGATACGCAGTATTTT
CASTPETDTQYF
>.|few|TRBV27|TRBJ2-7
TGTGCCAGCAGTGAAAGGCAGGCCGGCTACGAGCAGTACTTC
CASSERQAGYEQYF